This TCR beta chain was sequenced for a study of vaccination effects on CD4 cells after COVID-19. Repertoires were generated with immunoSEQ multiplex PCR, while TCRdb's copy carries only in-frame clones and drops some. The repertoire includes roughly 63,000 clones, 80% of them detected once, and approximately 12% sits in the top ten. The CDR3 is made up of 15 amino acids. This clone has just a few counts. What it binds is not known. Viral peptide pool expansion of antigen-specific CD4+ T cells preceded sequencing in the ViraFEST assay. The authors isolated CD4+ T cells after around nine days of culture. Prior SARS-CoV-2 infection was absent in the vaccine recipients, as shown by negative nucleocapsid antibodies. With 10 ug/ml peptides and around 9.9 IU/ml IL-2, fewer than 2.5 million PBMC per well were cultured. On both days 3 and 7, half of the culture medium was replaced with IL-2 medium.

This specimen was CD4+ T cells from PBMCs cultured with SARS-CoV-2 spike peptides, taken before COVID-19 vaccination. The chain uses TRBV21-1 and TRBJ2-1; the table names TRBD2, a call not compared with the DNA. TRBV21-1 is labeled a pseudogene. The receptor's source is a human donor who received a COVID-19 vaccine. DNA for the CDR3: TGTGCCAGCAGCAATCTAGCGGGGCGGCATAATGAGCAGTTCTTC. Residues: CASSNLAGRHNEQFF.